Sequencing of this T cell receptor (beta chain) was carried out in a study of molecular identifiers for immune sequencing clone quantification listed by TCRdb under 2018. About the study as a whole: In a replicate experiment, RNA from around 20,000 or 100,000 naive CD8 T cells was split into five aliquots, four of which were sequenced. CD8 T cells were used in a methods study to benchmark molecular-identifier clustering-based TCR repertoire sequencing (MIDCIRS) and TCR RNA copy counting. Study-level results and caveats: Spiked-in Jurkat TCR RNA equivalent to a single cell was reported to be detectable even among 980,000 or so naive CD8 T cells. When barcode sub-clustering was left out, chimeric consensus sequences inflated TCR diversity, with chimeras reaching as high as 47%. Highly expanded clone sizes could be underestimated if identical TCR molecules share a barcode. The naive libraries included spiked-in Jurkat TCR RNA (10 copies' worth), and this RNA is not part of the donor repertoire. Modeling gave about three recovered TCR RNA copies per cell versus approximately 10 by digital PCR, implying approximately 30% capture efficiency. In CMV-specific effector cells, clones with more than 20 RNA copies accounted for over 97% of molecules, whereas in naive cells such clones accounted for under 1%.

This clonotype was counted at least ten times. What antigen it recognizes has not been identified. No base qualities exist here, and no much larger clone lies one base off it. The library relied on PCR. For sequencing, an Illumina HiSeq 4000 was employed. Bulk TCR libraries were generated as previously described, with the TCR primers listed in Table S5 used. Total RNA was purified with the Qiagen AllPrep DNA/RNA kit. Before analysis, reads from multiple sequencing runs of one library were combined. The source study handled its data this way. Reads were retained only if the reads had an exact TCR constant sequence, and the retained reads were trimmed to 150 nt and grouped according to their 12-nt molecular barcodes. Reads within each barcode group were sub-clustered using a 15% Levenshtein threshold, and quality-weighted consensus sequences were constructed for each RNA molecule. Non-functional sequences were discarded, and so were lower-count sequences lying one edit away from another sequence. Barcode sub-clusters with fewer than 20% of the maximum read count were removed, based on fitting two negative binomial distributions. In TCRdb, the public reads were trimmed at Q25 with fastp and aligned with MiXCR, with productive beta chains retained. Records with the same CDR3 protein are collapsed into one entry carrying the most frequent genes and DNA. TCRdb, not the authors, supplied the V and J calls. Recorded for this sample are just under 650,000 distinct CDR3 sequences; about 20% of them occurred a single time. The top ten hold around 0.9% of the sample.

Libraries of naive CD8 T cells were generated from roughly 21,000 to 960,000 sorted cells, with 10%, 30% or 50% of the purified RNA used. Naive CD8 T cells were FACS-sorted as CD8+CD4-CCR7+CD45RA+ on a BD FACSAria II into RLT Plus buffer. To test detection sensitivity, Jurkat RNA equal to around 11 TCR copies was added to samples of about 20,000-1,100,000 naive CD8 T cells. Enrichment of CD8 T cells was done with RosetteSep CD8+ T Cell Enrichment Cocktail plus Ficoll-Paque, and ACK red cell lysis came afterward. Per the germline V gene (reference sequence), SGHNT is the CDR1 and YYREEE is the CDR2. Compared with germline, V lacks 2 bases and J lacks 4 bases; bases without a gene match: 2. CDR3 length: 13 amino acids, cysteine to phenylalanine. This entry keeps only the CDR3 DNA: 39 bases, framed from base 1.

The source material was naive CD8+ T cells from blood, with Jurkat cell RNA spiked in. The cell subset or site label on this specimen signifies: FACS-sorted CD8+CD4-CCR7+CD45RA+ naive T cells. This clonotype was obtained from a human donor in good health. Some libraries in this study had Jurkat cell RNA spiked in. The sequence links TRBV5-4 to TRBJ2-7, with 8 central nucleotides matching TRBD2. The nucleotide sequence is given as TGTGCCAGCAGCTTCGAGCGGGGGTACGAGCAGTACTTC. The resulting protein is CASSFERGYEQYF.